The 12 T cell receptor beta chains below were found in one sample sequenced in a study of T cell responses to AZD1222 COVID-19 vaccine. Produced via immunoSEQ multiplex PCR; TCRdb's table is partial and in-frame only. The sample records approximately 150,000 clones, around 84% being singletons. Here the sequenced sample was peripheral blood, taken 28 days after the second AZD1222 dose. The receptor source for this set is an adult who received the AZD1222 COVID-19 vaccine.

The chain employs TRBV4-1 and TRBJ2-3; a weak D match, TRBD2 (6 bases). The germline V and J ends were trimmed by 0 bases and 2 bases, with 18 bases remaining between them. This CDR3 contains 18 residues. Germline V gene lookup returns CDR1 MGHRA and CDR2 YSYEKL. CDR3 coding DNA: TGCGCCAGCAGCCAAGAAGAACCGAGCGGGTTATCCACAGATACGCAGTATTTT. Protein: CASSQEEPSGLSTDTQYF.

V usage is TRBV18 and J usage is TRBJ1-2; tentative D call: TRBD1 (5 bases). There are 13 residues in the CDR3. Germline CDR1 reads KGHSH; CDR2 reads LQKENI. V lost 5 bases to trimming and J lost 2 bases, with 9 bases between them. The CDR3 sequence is CASSETVNYGYTF. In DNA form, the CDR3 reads TGTGCCAGCTCAGAGACAGTAAACTATGGCTACACCTTC.

The CDR3 DNA sequence: TGTGCCAGCAGCTTGGGGGGCACGATGAACACTGAAGCTTTCTTT. It encodes CASSLGGTMNTEAFF. The J gene is TRBJ1-1, the V gene TRBV7-9; D is possibly TRBD1 (6 bases). The CDR3 sequence is 15 residues long. V gave up 3 bases and J gave up 0 bases, with 11 bases separating them. CDR1 is SEHNR and CDR2 is FQNEAQ in the germline V gene (reference sequence).

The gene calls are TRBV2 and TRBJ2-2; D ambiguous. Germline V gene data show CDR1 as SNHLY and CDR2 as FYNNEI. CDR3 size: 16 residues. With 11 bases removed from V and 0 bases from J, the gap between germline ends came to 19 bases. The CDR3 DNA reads TGTGCCGGATACACACGACGAAACGCGAACACCGGGGAGCTGTTTTTT. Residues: CAGYTRRNANTGELFF.

The CDR3 DNA follows: TGCGCCAGCATGGAGGGTTGGCCCCTGAACACTGAAGCTTTCTTT. Protein: CASMEGWPLNTEAFF. The V and J genes are TRBV5-1 and TRBJ1-1; D is unclear. CDR1 SGHRS and CDR2 YFSETQ come from the germline V gene. V dropped 6 bases and J dropped 0 bases, with 15 bases sitting between them. The CDR3 is made up of 15 amino acids.

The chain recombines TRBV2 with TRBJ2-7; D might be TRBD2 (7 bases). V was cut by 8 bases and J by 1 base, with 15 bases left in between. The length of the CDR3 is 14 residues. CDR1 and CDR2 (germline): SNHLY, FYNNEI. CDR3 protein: CASGSRGRSYEQYF. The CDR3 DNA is TGTGCCAGCGGTTCGCGGGGGCGATCCTACGAGCAGTACTTC.

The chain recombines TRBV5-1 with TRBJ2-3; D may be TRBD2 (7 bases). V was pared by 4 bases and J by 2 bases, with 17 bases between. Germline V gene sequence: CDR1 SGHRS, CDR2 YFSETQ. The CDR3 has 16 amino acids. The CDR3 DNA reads TGCGCCAGCAGCCCGATAGGGGGGGGCCCCACAGATACGCAGTATTTT. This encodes CASSPIGGGPTDTQYF. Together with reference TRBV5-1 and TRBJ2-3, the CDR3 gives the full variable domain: KAGVTQTPRYLIKTRGQQVTLSCSPISGHRSVSWYQQTPGQGLQFLFEYFSETQRNKGNFPGRFSGRQFSNSRSEMNVSTLELGDSALYLCASSPIGGGPTDTQYFGPGTRLTVL.

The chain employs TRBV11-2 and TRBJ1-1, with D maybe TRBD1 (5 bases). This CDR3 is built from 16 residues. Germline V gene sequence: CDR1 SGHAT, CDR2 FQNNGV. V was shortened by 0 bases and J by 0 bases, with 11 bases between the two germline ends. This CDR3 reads CASSLDGGVMNTEAFF. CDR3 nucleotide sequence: TGTGCCAGCAGCTTAGACGGGGGGGTTATGAACACTGAAGCTTTCTTT.

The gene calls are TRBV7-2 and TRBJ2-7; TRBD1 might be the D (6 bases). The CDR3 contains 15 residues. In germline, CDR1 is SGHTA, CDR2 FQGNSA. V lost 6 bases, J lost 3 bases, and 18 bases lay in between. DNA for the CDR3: TGTGCCAGCAGAAGTGCCGGGACACTAAGCTACGAGCAGTACTTC. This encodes CASRSAGTLSYEQYF.

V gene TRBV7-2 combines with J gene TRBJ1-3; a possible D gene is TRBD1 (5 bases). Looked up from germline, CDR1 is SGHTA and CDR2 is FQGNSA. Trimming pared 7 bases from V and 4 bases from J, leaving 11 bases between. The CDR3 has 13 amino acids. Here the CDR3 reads CASNWGSGNTIYF. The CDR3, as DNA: TGTGCCAGCAACTGGGGCAGCGGAAACACCATATATTTT.

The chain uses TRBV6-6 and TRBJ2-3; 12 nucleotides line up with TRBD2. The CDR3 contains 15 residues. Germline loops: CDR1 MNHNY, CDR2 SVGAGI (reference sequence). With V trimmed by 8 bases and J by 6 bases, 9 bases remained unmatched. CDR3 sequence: CASAPSGGAADTQYF. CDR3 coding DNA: TGTGCCAGCGCCCCTAGCGGGGGGGCCGCGGATACGCAGTATTTT.

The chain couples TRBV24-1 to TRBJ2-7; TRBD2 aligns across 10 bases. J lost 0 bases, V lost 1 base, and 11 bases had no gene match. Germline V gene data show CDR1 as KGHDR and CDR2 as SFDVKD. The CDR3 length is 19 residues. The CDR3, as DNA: TGTGCCACCAGTGATTTTCAGGATAAGATAGCGGGAGGCTCCTACGAGCAGTACTTC. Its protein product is CATSDFQDKIAGGSYEQYF.